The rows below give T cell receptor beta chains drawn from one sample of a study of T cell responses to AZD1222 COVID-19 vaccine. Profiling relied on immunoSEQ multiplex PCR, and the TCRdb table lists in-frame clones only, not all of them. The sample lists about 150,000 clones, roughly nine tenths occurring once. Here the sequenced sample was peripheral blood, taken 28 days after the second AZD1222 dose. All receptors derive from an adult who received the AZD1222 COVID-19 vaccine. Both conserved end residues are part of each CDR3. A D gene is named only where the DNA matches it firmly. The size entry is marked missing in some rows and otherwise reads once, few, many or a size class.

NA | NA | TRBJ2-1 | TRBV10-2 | CASRGPRLEQFF | TGCGCCAGCAGGGGACCTCGGCTGGAGCAGTTCTTC
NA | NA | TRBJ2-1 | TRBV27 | CASRLLFEQFF | TGTGCCAGCAGGCTCCTTTTCGAGCAGTTCTTC
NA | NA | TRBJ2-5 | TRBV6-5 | CASSPKETQYF | TGTGCCAGCAGTCCTAAAGAGACCCAGTACTTC
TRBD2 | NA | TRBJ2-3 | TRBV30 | CAWSVHGTSGGPSTDTQYF | TGTGCCTGGAGTGTACACGGGACTAGCGGGGGGCCTAGCACAGATACGCAGTATTTT
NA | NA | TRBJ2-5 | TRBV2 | CASRSAGRRETQYF | TGTGCCAGCAGGTCCGCAGGCCGTAGAGAGACCCAGTACTTC
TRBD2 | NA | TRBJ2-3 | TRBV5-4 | CASSLRGLAGPQTQYF | TGTGCCAGCAGCTTGCGTGGACTAGCGGGGCCTCAGACGCAGTATTTT
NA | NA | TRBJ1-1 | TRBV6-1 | CASSEEGVVTEAFF | TGTGCCAGCAGTGAAGAGGGAGTGGTCACTGAAGCTTTCTTT
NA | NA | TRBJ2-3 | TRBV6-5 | CASRAGTVITDTQYF | TGTGCCAGCAGGGCGGGGACAGTGATCACAGATACGCAGTATTTT
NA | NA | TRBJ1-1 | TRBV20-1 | CSARNTGGAFF | TGCAGTGCTCGGAACACCGGGGGAGCTTTCTTT
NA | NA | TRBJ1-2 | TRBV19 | CASSIGAWRQNYGYTF | TGTGCCAGTAGTATAGGGGCTTGGAGACAGAACTATGGCTACACCTTC
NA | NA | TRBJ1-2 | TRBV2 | CASSEAGTGYGYTF | TGTGCCAGCAGTGAAGCCGGGACGGGCTATGGCTACACCTTC
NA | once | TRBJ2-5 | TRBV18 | CASSPGQKETQYF | TGTGCCAGCTCACCAGGACAGAAAGAGACCCAGTACTTC
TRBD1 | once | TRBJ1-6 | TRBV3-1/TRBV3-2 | CASSHSTGGENSPLHF | TGTGCCAGCAGCCACAGTACAGGGGGCGAGAATTCACCCCTCCACTTT
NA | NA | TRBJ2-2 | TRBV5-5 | CASSLLVGSRELFF | TGTGCCAGCAGCTTGCTCGTTGGATCCCGGGAGCTGTTTTTT
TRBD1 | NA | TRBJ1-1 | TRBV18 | CASSPRQGRVTEAFF | TGTGCCAGCTCACCGCGACAGGGGCGAGTGACTGAAGCTTTCTTT
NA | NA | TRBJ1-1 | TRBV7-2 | CASSFHEGLNTEAFF | TGTGCCAGCAGCTTCCATGAGGGTCTGAACACTGAAGCTTTCTTT
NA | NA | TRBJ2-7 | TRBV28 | CASSKGPSYYEQYF | TGTGCCAGCAGTAAGGGTCCCTCTTACTACGAGCAGTACTTC
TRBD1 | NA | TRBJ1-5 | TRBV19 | CASIAQDRGQNQPQHF | TGTGCCAGTATTGCCCAGGACAGGGGGCAGAATCAGCCCCAGCATTTT
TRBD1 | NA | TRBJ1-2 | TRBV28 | CASSSTGGGTYGYTF | TGTGCCAGCAGTTCGACAGGGGGCGGTACCTATGGCTACACCTTC
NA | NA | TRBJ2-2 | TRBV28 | CAIDSSTGELFF | TGTGCCATTGATAGTTCTACCGGGGAGCTGTTTTTT
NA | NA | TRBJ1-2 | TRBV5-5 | CASSFSPGLASNYGYTF | TGTGCCAGCAGCTTCTCTCCGGGGTTGGCCAGTAACTATGGCTACACCTTC
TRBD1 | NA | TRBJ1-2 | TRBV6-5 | CASRRDSYGYTF | TGTGCCAGCAGGAGGGACAGCTATGGCTACACCTTC
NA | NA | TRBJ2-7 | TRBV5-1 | CASSLAERGYEQYF | TGCGCCAGCAGCTTGGCCGAACGGGGGTACGAGCAGTACTTC
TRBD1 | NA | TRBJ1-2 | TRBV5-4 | CASSAGQGDRGYTF | TGTGCCAGCAGCGCCGGACAGGGGGATCGTGGCTACACCTTC
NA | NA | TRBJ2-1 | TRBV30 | CAWILDSSYNEQFF | TGTGCCTGGATACTAGACAGTTCCTACAATGAGCAGTTCTTC
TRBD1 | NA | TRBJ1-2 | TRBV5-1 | CASSLDRAGYGYTF | TGCGCCAGCAGCCTGGACAGGGCGGGGTATGGCTACACCTTC
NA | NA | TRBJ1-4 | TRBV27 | CASSRLANEKLFF | TGTGCCAGCAGTCGGTTGGCTAATGAAAAACTGTTTTTT
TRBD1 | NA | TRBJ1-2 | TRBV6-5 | CASSLRQGRNGYTF | TGTGCCAGCAGTTTAAGACAGGGGCGAAATGGCTACACCTTC
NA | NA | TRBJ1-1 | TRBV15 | CATIDAASSTEAFF | TGTGCCACCATAGACGCAGCTTCGAGCACTGAAGCTTTCTTT
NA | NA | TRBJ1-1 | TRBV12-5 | CASGYLTGLDSLPEAFF | TGTGCTAGTGGTTATTTAACGGGTTTGGATTCCCTTCCCGAAGCTTTCTTT
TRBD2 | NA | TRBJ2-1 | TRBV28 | CASSFPRSSGEYNEQFF | TGTGCCAGCAGTTTCCCCCGGAGTAGCGGGGAGTACAATGAGCAGTTCTTC
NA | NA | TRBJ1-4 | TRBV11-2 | CASSLEGAGYEKLFF | TGTGCCAGCAGCTTAGAGGGGGCAGGATATGAAAAACTGTTTTTT
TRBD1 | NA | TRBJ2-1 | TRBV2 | CASSPVGTGDLNEQFF | TGTGCCAGCAGTCCCGTCGGGACAGGTGACCTCAATGAGCAGTTCTTC
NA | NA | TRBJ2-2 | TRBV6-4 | CASSDRGTGELFF | TGTGCCAGCAGTGACAGGGGCACCGGGGAGCTGTTTTTT
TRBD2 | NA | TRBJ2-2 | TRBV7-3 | CASSPSGTSTGELFF | TGTGCCAGCAGCCCGAGCGGGACGAGCACCGGGGAGCTGTTTTTT